The clone carrying this T cell receptor beta chain came up many times. This sample was included in a study of regulatory T cells in long-lasting Graves disease. There are 14 residues in the CDR3. V dropped 5 bases and J dropped 9; count of bases not matched to a gene: 7. The V gene's germline CDR1 is MDHEN and CDR2 SYDVKM. The time point is: newly diagnosed GD, antithyroid drugs for less than 3 months. The TCR library was prepared using RNA isolated from PBMCs. CDR3 regions were amplified by Arm-PCR using iRepertoire HTBI primers to build TCR beta libraries. MiXCR was run by TCRdb on the multiplex PCR reads, yielding one entry per CDR3 protein. The sample comprises 350,000 to 450,000 distinct CDR3 sequences, about 15% of which are singletons, and about 7.6% rests with the top ten. Another study also made use of these data, one on T cells in Graves' hyperthyroidism and ophthalmopathy.

The V gene is TRBV28, the J gene TRBJ1-6; TRBD1 matches 7 bases. The sample here was peripheral blood mononuclear cells (PBMCs), taken at new diagnosis, from a patient treated with antithyroid drugs. This sequence was found in a woman aged 40 to 50 with Graves disease. In DNA, the CDR3 is TGTGCCAGCAGTCCGGACAGGCGGAGTTCACCCCTCCACTTT. This codes for CASSPDRRSSPLHF.